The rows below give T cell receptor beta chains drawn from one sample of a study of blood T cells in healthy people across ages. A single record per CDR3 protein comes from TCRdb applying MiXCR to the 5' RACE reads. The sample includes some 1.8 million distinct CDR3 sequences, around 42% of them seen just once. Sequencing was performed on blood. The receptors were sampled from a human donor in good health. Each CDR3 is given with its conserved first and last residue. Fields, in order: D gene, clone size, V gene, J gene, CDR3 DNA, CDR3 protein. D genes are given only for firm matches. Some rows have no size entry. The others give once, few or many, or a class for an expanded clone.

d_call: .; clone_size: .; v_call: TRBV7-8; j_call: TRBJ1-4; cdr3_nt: TGTGCCAGCATGACTGTAGGAACTAATGAAAAACTGTTTTTT; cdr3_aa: CASMTVGTNEKLFF
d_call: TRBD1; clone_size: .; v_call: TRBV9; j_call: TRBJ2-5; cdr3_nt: TGTGCCAGCCGGACAGGGCCTGGGGAGACCCAGTACTTC; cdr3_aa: CASRTGPGETQYF
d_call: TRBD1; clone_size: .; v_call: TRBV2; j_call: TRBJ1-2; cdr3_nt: TGTGCCAGCAGCCCCGACAGGGGGCGAGTTGAAGGCTACACCTTC; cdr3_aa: CASSPDRGRVEGYTF
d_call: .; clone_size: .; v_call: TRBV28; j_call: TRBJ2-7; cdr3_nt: TGTGCCAGCAGAGGCCGGGTGTTTGGGGAGCAGTACTTC; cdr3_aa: CASRGRVFGEQYF
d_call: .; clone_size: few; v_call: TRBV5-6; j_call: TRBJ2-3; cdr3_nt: TGTGCCAGCAGCTTGTGGCAGGCGCAGTATTTT; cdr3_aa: CASSLWQAQYF
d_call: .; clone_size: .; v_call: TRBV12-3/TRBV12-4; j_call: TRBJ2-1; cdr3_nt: TGTGCCAGCAGTTTACGGGACCGAAACAATGGGCAGTTCTTC; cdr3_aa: CASSLRDRNNGQFF
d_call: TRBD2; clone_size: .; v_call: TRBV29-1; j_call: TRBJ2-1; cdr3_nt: TGCAGCGTTGAACCTCCTAAAGGGAGGGCCTACAATGAGCAGTTCTTC; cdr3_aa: CSVEPPKGRAYNEQFF
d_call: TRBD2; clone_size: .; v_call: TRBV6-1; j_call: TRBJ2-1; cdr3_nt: TGTGCCAGCAGTGATCAGTATAGCGGGGCCTACAATGAGCAGTTCTTC; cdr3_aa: CASSDQYSGAYNEQFF
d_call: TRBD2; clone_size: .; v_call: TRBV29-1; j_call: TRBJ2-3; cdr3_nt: TGCAGCGTTGAACCTAGCGGGGGGGCCACAGATACGCAGTATTTT; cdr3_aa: CSVEPSGGATDTQYF
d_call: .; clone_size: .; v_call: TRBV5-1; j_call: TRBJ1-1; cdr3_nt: TGCGCCAGCAGCTTGGAACCGAAAAGGGGCACTGAAGCTTTCTTT; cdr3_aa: CASSLEPKRGTEAFF